Below are 18 T cell receptor beta chains sequenced from a single sample in a study of cytomegalovirus exposure and HLA in healthy donors. The PCR employed 60 Vbeta primers together with 13 Jbeta primers. Some clones are missing from TCRdb's copy, which holds only in-frame ones; the method was immunoSEQ multiplex PCR. Among 150,000 to 200,000 clones listed, 80% to 90% were seen once. Input material: PBMCs. All receptors derive from a man aged 35 to 55 in good health and CMV-seropositive.

The V gene is TRBV28, the J gene TRBJ1-3; tentatively, D is TRBD1 (5 bases). V was cut by 9 bases and J by 0 bases, with 12 bases left in between. CDR3 length: 14 amino acids. Germline loops: CDR1 MDHEN, CDR2 SYDVKM. CDR3 in DNA: TGTGCCAGTCAAATGGGGGGCTCTGGAAACACCATATATTTT. The encoded protein is CASQMGGSGNTIYF.

V gene TRBV6-5 combines with J gene TRBJ2-5; TRBD2 agrees at 8 bases. CDR1 MNHEY and CDR2 SVGAGI come from the germline V gene. The V gene end was trimmed by 6 bases and the J gene end by 2 bases; junction bases not matched to a gene: 5. The CDR3 totals 14 residues. CDR3 DNA: TGTGCCAGCAGGCAAATAGCGGGACAAGAGACCCAGTACTTC. Translation: CASRQIAGQETQYF.

This chain's CDR3 is CASSTLAGQGGSPLHF. CDR3 DNA: TGCGCCAGCAGCACACTAGCGGGACAGGGCGGCTCACCCCTCCACTTT. The V gene is TRBV4-3, the J gene TRBJ1-6, with 9 bases fitting TRBD1. CDR3 length equals 16 residues. The germline gives CDR1 LGHNA, CDR2 YSLEER. The V and J ends lost 5 bases and 10 bases, in that order; junction bases with no gene match: 12.

The CDR3 protein is CASRGRRTGSNEQFF. CDR3 nucleotides: TGTGCCAGCAGGGGGCGGAGGACAGGGTCAAATGAGCAGTTCTTC. The chain couples TRBV6-5 to TRBJ2-1; the match to TRBD1 covers 8 bases. This CDR3 region has 15 residues. Germline V gene sequence: CDR1 MNHEY, CDR2 SVGAGI. The ends lost 6 bases at V and 7 bases at J; junction bases unmatched: 11.

The chain employs TRBV6-1 and TRBJ2-7; D unresolved. The CDR3 runs to 14 residues. Germline-derived CDR1 and CDR2 are MNHNS and SASEGT. Trimming left V 1 base short and J 4 bases short, with 11 bases between. CDR3 in DNA: TGTGCCAGCAGTGAAGTACACAGATTATACGAGCAGTACTTC. Translated: CASSEVHRLYEQYF.

The chain carries TRBV27 and TRBJ2-7; 9 bases fit TRBD1. Germline V gene lookup returns CDR1 MNHEY and CDR2 SMNVEV (reference sequence). This CDR3 has 14 amino acids. V was pared by 8 bases and J by 1 base, with 6 bases of the junction left unmatched. The CDR3 reads CASRAGTGSYEQYF. In DNA form, the CDR3 reads TGTGCCAGCCGGGCCGGGACAGGGTCCTACGAGCAGTACTTC.

The chain couples TRBV5-8 to TRBJ1-2, with D hard to call. Germline V gene data show CDR1 as SGHTS and CDR2 as YDEGEE. The V end was cut by 3 bases, the J end by 2 bases, with 8 bases between. The CDR3 length is 13 residues. The CDR3 DNA reads as TGTGCCAGCAGCTATGACACGAACTATGGCTACACCTTC. This sequence encodes CASSYDTNYGYTF. Full variable domain (missing parts from reference TRBV5-8 and TRBJ1-2): EAGVTQSPTHLIKTRGQQATLRCSPISGHTSVYWYQQALGLGLQFLLWYDEGEERNRGNFPPRFSGRQFPNYSSELNVNALELEDSALYLCASSYDTNYGYTFGSGTRLTVV.

The chain couples TRBV9 to TRBJ2-5, with 11 bases lining up with TRBD2. The V and J ends lost 3 bases and 2 bases, in that order; junction bases with no gene match: 6. CDR1 SGDLS and CDR2 YYNGEE come from the germline V gene. The CDR3 has 16 residues. The CDR3 is CASSAGTSGLQETQYF. CDR3 in DNA: TGTGCCAGCAGCGCAGGGACTAGCGGCCTTCAAGAGACCCAGTACTTC.

The chain links TRBV7-3 to TRBJ2-3; D possibly corresponds to TRBD2 (5 bases). Germline-derived CDR1 and CDR2 are SGHTA and FQGTGA. V lost 2 bases and J lost 1, with 10 bases in between. The CDR3 length is 15 residues. The CDR3 loop is CASSLDGKGTDTQYF. The CDR3 DNA reads as TGTGCCAGCAGCTTAGACGGGAAAGGCACAGATACGCAGTATTTT.

The rearrangement links TRBV5-1 to TRBJ1-1, with D tentatively TRBD1 (5 bases). V lost 5 bases, J lost 4 bases, and 18 bases lay in between. The CDR3 runs 15 residues. Germline V CDR1 and CDR2: SGHRS, YFSETQ. The CDR3 bases are TGCGCCAGCAGACCGGGGGAGGGTACACGCACTGAAGCTTTCTTT. It codes for CASRPGEGTRTEAFF.

This chain joins TRBV5-1 and TRBJ2-5; 10 bases are shared with TRBD1. Germline V gene lookup returns CDR1 SGHRS and CDR2 YFSETQ. V shed 3 bases and J 5 bases; nucleotides not matched to a gene: 16. The CDR3 runs 18 residues. CDR3 coding DNA: TGCGCCAGCAGCTCCAATCCTACGGGACAGGGGATCCGGGAGACCCAGTACTTC. It codes for CASSSNPTGQGIRETQYF. Filled out from reference TRBV5-1 and TRBJ2-5, the complete variable domain reads KAGVTQTPRYLIKTRGQQVTLSCSPISGHRSVSWYQQTPGQGLQFLFEYFSETQRNKGNFPGRFSGRQFSNSRSEMNVSTLELGDSALYLCASSSNPTGQGIRETQYFGPGTRLLVL.

The CDR3 region has the DNA TGTGCCATCAGTGAGGGAGTCACTGAAGCTTTCTTT. Protein sequence: CAISEGVTEAFF. The rearrangement uses TRBV10-3 and TRBJ1-1; unclear D gene. Trimming removed 2 bases at V and 4 bases at J, with 5 bases between. The CDR3 extends over 12 amino acids. From germline, CDR1 is ENHRY and CDR2 SYGVKD.

The J gene is TRBJ2-4, the V gene TRBV28, with D possibly being TRBD1 (5 bases). Per the germline V gene, CDR1 is MDHEN and CDR2 is SYDVKM. The CDR3 has 11 residues. V was shortened by 6 bases and J by 5 bases, with 5 bases between the two germline ends. The CDR3 reads CASRGQNIQYF. The CDR3 nucleotides read TGTGCCAGCAGGGGGCAAAACATTCAGTACTTC.

This clone was seen once. The germline gene is not matched at one end of the junction; a read error may be the cause. This rearrangement joins TRBV6-5 to TRBJ2-1; D possibly corresponds to TRBD2 (5 bases). Germline CDR1 and CDR2: MNHEY and SVGAGI. The CDR3 is made up of 14 amino acids. The CDR3 DNA is TGTGCCAGCAGTTACTCGTTTAGCGCGAATGTGCAGTTCTTC. Amino acids: CASSYSFSANVQFF.

V gene TRBV30 combines with J gene TRBJ2-1; D may be TRBD2 (6 bases). The CDR3 runs 11 residues. V lost 1 base, J lost 9 bases, and 7 bases lay in between. The germline gives CDR1 GTSNPN, CDR2 SVGIG (reference sequence). The CDR3 sequence is CAWSAGVEQFF. CDR3 DNA sequence: TGTGCCTGGAGTGCGGGGGTTGAGCAGTTCTTC.

This chain joins TRBV5-1 and TRBJ2-3, with a weak D call TRBD1 (6 bases). This CDR3 region has 15 residues. Trimming removed 1 base from V and 0 bases from J, with 9 bases in between. The germline gives CDR1 SGHRS, CDR2 YFSETQ. The CDR3 region is CASSLQGYSTDTQYF. CDR3 DNA: TGCGCCAGCAGCTTGCAGGGGTATAGCACAGATACGCAGTATTTT.

The rearrangement uses TRBV6-5 and TRBJ2-1; TRBD1 agrees at 9 bases. Germline trimming cut 6 bases from V and 8 bases from J; bases unmatched to any gene: 5. The CDR3 is made up of 13 amino acids. From germline, CDR1 is MNHEY and CDR2 SVGAGI. The CDR3 bases are TGTGCCAGCAGACGACAGGGGGTGGATGAGCAGTTCTTC. Its protein is CASRRQGVDEQFF.

This clone was picked up one time. This chain joins TRBV5-1 and TRBJ2-1; the D is unclear. V was pared by 3 bases and J by 5 bases, with 9 bases between. The CDR3 covers 13 residues. CDR1 and CDR2 (germline): SGHRS, YFSETQ. CDR3 amino acids: CASSSISDNEQFF. The CDR3 DNA follows: TGCGCCAGCAGCTCAATCAGCGACAATGAGCAGTTCTTC.